Listed below are T cell receptor beta chains from one sample, sequenced in a study of beta chain features in type 1 diabetes. Sequencing was performed with immunoSEQ multiplex PCR; in TCRdb, only in-frame clones are kept and a portion is missing. Of about 710,000 clones in the sample, over 11% were seen once. The sample comprised naive CD4+ T cells from blood. Receptors were obtained from a man younger than 35 with type 1 diabetes. The CDR3 runs from the conserved cysteine through the conserved F or W.

>TRBV7-3
CASSLRKVNEQFF
>TRBV15
CATSRAGAGANVLTF
>TRBV5-1
CASSPGDVGNEQFF
>TRBV2
CASTEQGGSEQYF
>TRBV29-1
CSVLPSSTDTQYF
>TRBV7-9
CASSSPGGRTSYEQYF
>TRBV11-2
CASSRDWNTGELFF
>TRBV28
CAVPLQGGIYGYTF
>TRBV11-2
CASSLITGGMNTEAFF
>TRBV5-6
CASSPTTSGRASTDNEQFF
>TRBV28
CASSLRDRSGPQHF
>TRBV10-3
CAISGSLETQYF
>TRBV5-4
CASSLEFRTEAFF
>TRBV25-1
CASTPSGRGLYEQYF
>TRBV25-1
CASSVGGIAKNIQYF
>TRBV7-2
CASSVSRAYNEQFF
>TRBV25-1
CASRTGVVVAHEQYF
>TRBV11-2
CASSFRRGYQETQYF
>TRBV25-1
CASSDENTEAFF
>TRBV9
CASSVSPSGKEEQYF
>TRBV4-2
CASSHGSGGEDKNIQYF
>TRBV18
CASSPDRQETQYF
>TRBV5-6
CASSLRSSPVADTQYF
>TRBV25-1
CASSAYSGTVNTEAFF
>TRBV13
CASSDRRNQPQHF
>TRBV6-5
CASSYSYPEEQYF
>TRBV5-1
CASTSLSGAENYGYTF
>TRBV9
CASSVATGEGGGYTF
>TRBV29-1
CSAATRHTEAFF
>TRBV5-1
CASSKDRGDEKLFF
>TRBV6-6
CASSQSIGTEAFF
>TRBV28
CASSSPPGVNEKLFF
>TRBV7-9
CASSLQTGNYGYTF
>TRBV6-6
CASSSWGEAFF
>TRBV29-1
CSVVRDRTRDTQYF
>TRBV7-2
CASSLAGGRTEAFF
>TRBV7-9
CASSLGNEQFF
>TRBV4-1
CASSQDRGSRSSYEQYF
>TRBV6-6
CAGSSGGDYGYTF
>TRBV29-1
CSVDGTGPLYEQYF
>TRBV11-2
CASSSRLPWPEQFF
>TRBV6-6
CASSRGGIAKNIQYF
>TRBV6-5
CASSYSRGTAQKLFF
>TRBV9
CASSVDGREWNEQYF
>TRBV29-1
CSVGQGGTDTQYF
>TRBV19
CASSMGHNEQFF
>TRBV30
CAWSKQANTGELFF
>TRBV4-2
CASSKDYRGVADTQYF
>TRBV6-4
CASSSKDRGGDEQFF
>TRBV4-3
CASSNDQGRGVYGYTF
>TRBV27
CASSPDTGGAGGYTF
>TRBV2
CASSYQGNTEAFF